This passage covers 24 T cell receptor beta chains from one sample sequenced in a study of T cells in Graves' hyperthyroidism and ophthalmopathy. Template material for amplifying TCR beta CDR3 regions consisted of RNA transcripts. During a first-round RT-PCR of the TCR CDR3, the HTBI primer set was used. From the multiplex PCR reads, TCRdb called clonotypes with MiXCR, one entry per CDR3 protein. The sample consists of hundreds of thousands of distinct CDR3 sequences, 13% to 15% of them appearing once. The sequenced material came from blood. Receptor source: a woman younger than 35 with Graves' hyperthyroidism.

This clonotype was counted a few times. The chain carries TRBV5-4 and TRBJ2-2, with 8 bases that match TRBD2. After removal of 1 base from V and 4 bases from J, the junction contained 0 bases not matched to a gene. Germline CDR1 reads SGHNT; CDR2 reads YYREEE (reference sequence). This CDR3 is built from 14 residues. CDR3 in amino acids: CASSLTSGTGELFF. CDR3 sequence (DNA): TGTGCCAGCAGCTTGACTAGCGGCACCGGGGAGCTGTTTTTT.

This clonotype showed up many times. This chain links TRBV6-2 or TRBV6-3 with TRBJ2-5; a possible D gene is TRBD2 (6 bases). The ends were cut back, 4 bases at V and 11 bases at J, with 23 bases in the middle. This CDR3 is 15 amino acids long. CDR1 MNHEY and CDR2 SVGEGT come from the germline V gene. The CDR3 spells CASSSTEGPRLAQYF. The CDR3 DNA reads as TGTGCCAGCAGTTCCACGGAGGGCCCTCGTCTTGCTCAGTACTTC.

The sample holds many counts of this clonotype. The rearrangement links TRBV28 to TRBJ2-7, with 7 bases identical to TRBD2. The CDR3 is 14 residues long. Per germline, CDR1 MDHEN and CDR2 SYDVKM. V was pared by 2 bases and J by 1 base, with 2 bases of the junction left unmatched. Written as DNA, the CDR3 is TGTGCCAGCAGTTTAGGAGCGGGATCCTACGAGCAGTACTTC. Its protein is CASSLGAGSYEQYF.

The chain recombines TRBV20-1 with TRBJ1-2, with D possibly being TRBD1 (6 bases). The CDR3 sequence is 13 residues long. CDR1 and CDR2 from the germline V gene are DFQATT and SNEGSKA (reference sequence). Deletions cut 4 bases from V and 0 bases from J, with 9 bases between. The CDR3: CSATGAANYGYTF. CDR3 DNA sequence: TGCAGTGCTACAGGGGCGGCTAACTATGGCTACACCTTC.

This chain connects TRBV7-3 to TRBJ2-7; D perhaps matches TRBD2 (5 bases). Germline V gene sequence: CDR1 SGHTA, CDR2 FQGTGA. CDR3 size: 14 residues. Trimming took 6 bases from V and 7 from J, leaving 19 bases between them. The CDR3 spells CASRFAGPPGEQYF. CDR3 bases: TGTGCCAGCAGGTTCGCGGGTCCTCCGGGGGAGCAGTACTTC.

The chain employs TRBV6-5 and TRBJ1-6; 10 bases fit TRBD1. Germline loops: CDR1 MNHEY, CDR2 SVGAGI. This CDR3 has 16 amino acids. With V trimmed by 6 bases and J by 9 bases, 11 bases remained unmatched. The CDR3 nucleotides are TGTGCCAGCAGGTATCATGCCGGGACAGGGGCTTCACCCCTCCACTTT. It encodes CASRYHAGTGASPLHF.

This clonotype was counted at least ten times. The rearrangement links TRBV27 to TRBJ2-7; 9 bases are shared with TRBD1. CDR3 length: 15 residues. V was pared by 5 bases and J by 5 bases, with 10 bases of the junction left unmatched. Germline values: CDR1 MNHEY, CDR2 SMNVEV (reference sequence). CDR3 in amino acids: CASSPLGTGINEQYF. CDR3 bases: TGTGCCAGCAGTCCCCTGGGGACAGGGATCAACGAGCAGTACTTC.

This clonotype has a handful of counts. CDR3 region: CASSLQLSGANVLTF. In DNA, the CDR3 is TGTGCCAGCAGCCTACAGCTCTCTGGGGCCAACGTCCTGACTTTC. The rearrangement uses TRBV27 and TRBJ2-6; D gene unclear. CDR1 and CDR2 from the germline V gene are MNHEY and SMNVEV (reference sequence). V was cut by 6 bases and J by 0 bases, with 9 bases left in between. The CDR3 has 15 amino acids.

The table lists this clonotype with many counts. J is TRBJ2-1 and V is TRBV5-8; perhaps TRBD2 as D (5 bases). CDR3 length: 15 amino acids. Per germline, CDR1 SGHTS and CDR2 YDEGEE. V lost 3 bases, J lost 0 bases, and 10 bases lay in between. In DNA, the CDR3 is TGTGCCAGCAGCTCCCCCGGGGACTCCTACAATGAGCAGTTCTTC. This codes for CASSSPGDSYNEQFF.

This clonotype was seen repeatedly, ten times or more. The J gene is TRBJ1-1, the V gene TRBV14, with D possibly TRBD1 on 5 matching bases. CDR1 and CDR2 (germline): SGHDN, FVKESK. The CDR3 contains 17 residues. V was cut by 4 bases and J by 1 base, with 19 bases left in between. CDR3 sequence (DNA): TGTGCCAGCAGCCCGGATTCGGGGGTGGGCCCGAACACTGAAGCTTTCTTT. Protein product: CASSPDSGVGPNTEAFF.

This clonotype came up many times. The chain carries TRBV30 and TRBJ2-1, with D perhaps matching TRBD2 (6 bases). This CDR3 comprises 13 residues. Germline assignment: CDR1 GTSNPN and CDR2 SVGIG (reference sequence). V lost 2 bases to trimming and J lost 3 bases, with 8 bases between them. The chain's CDR3 is CAWSRRDYNEQFF. Here the CDR3 DNA reads TGTGCCTGGAGTCGGCGGGACTACAATGAGCAGTTCTTC.

This clonotype was counted at least ten times. This sequence joins TRBV5-1 and TRBJ2-1; TRBD2 matches 13 bases. The V segment lost 3 bases and the J segment 5 bases; nucleotides outside the gene matches: 8. CDR3 length: 17 amino acids. Germline CDR1 SGHRS, CDR2 YFSETQ. The CDR3, as DNA: TGCGCCAGCAGCTCCACCGGGACTAGCGGGACTGACAATGAGCAGTTCTTC. Its translation: CASSSTGTSGTDNEQFF. Looking up the rest from reference TRBV5-1 and TRBJ2-1 gives the full variable domain: KAGVTQTPRYLIKTRGQQVTLSCSPISGHRSVSWYQQTPGQGLQFLFEYFSETQRNKGNFPGRFSGRQFSNSRSEMNVSTLELGDSALYLCASSSTGTSGTDNEQFFGPGTRLTVL.

There are many counts of this clonotype. The CDR3 protein is CSSHGGNNEQYF. CDR3 sequence (DNA): TGCAGTTCGCACGGGGGGAACAACGAGCAGTACTTC. This chain connects TRBV20-1 to TRBJ2-7; 7 bases are a match to TRBD2. The CDR3 runs to 12 residues. Germline CDR1 reads DFQATT; CDR2 reads SNEGSKA (reference sequence). With 8 bases clipped from V and 5 bases from J, the junction kept 9 bases outside the gene matches.

The J gene is TRBJ2-7, the V gene TRBV12-3 or TRBV12-4; possibly TRBD1 for D (5 bases). Trimming stripped 3 bases from V and 3 bases from J, with 15 bases between. The CDR3 is made up of 15 amino acids. CDR3 region: CASSFNAGNRYEQYF. In DNA, the CDR3 is TGTGCCAGCAGTTTCAATGCAGGGAATCGCTACGAGCAGTACTTC.

The chain is built from TRBV9 and TRBJ1-4; tentative D call: TRBD1 (5 bases). The V and J ends lost 2 bases and 10 bases respectively, with 15 bases between them. The CDR3 runs to 14 residues. Germline CDR1 and CDR2: SGDLS and YYNGEE. The chain's CDR3 is CASSVRRGGGKLFF. The CDR3 DNA reads TGTGCCAGCAGCGTCCGGAGGGGCGGCGGAAAACTGTTTTTT.

The chain joins TRBV13 to TRBJ2-6; TRBD1 aligns across 7 bases. From germline, CDR1 is PRHDT and CDR2 FYEKMQ (reference sequence). The CDR3 covers 17 residues. V was clipped by 7 bases and J by 2 bases; unmatched bases: 11. The CDR3 sequence is CASTTGTESPGANVLTF. The CDR3 DNA reads TGTGCCAGCACGACTGGGACAGAAAGTCCTGGGGCCAACGTCCTGACTTTC.

The chain is built from TRBV9 and TRBJ1-1; 11 bases are shared with TRBD1. Per the germline V gene, CDR1 is SGDLS and CDR2 is YYNGEE. The J segment lost 2 bases and the V segment lost 3 bases, leaving 3 bases of the junction unmatched. The CDR3 is 15 residues long. Here the CDR3 DNA reads TGTGCCAGCAGCGCGGGACAGGGGGAAAACACTGAAGCTTTCTTT. Translating gives CASSAGQGENTEAFF.

The CDR3 DNA reads TGCAGCGTTGTACTAGCGGGCCACAGCCGGGAGACCCAGTACTTC. This translates into CSVVLAGHSRETQYF. The chain links TRBV29-1 to TRBJ2-5; 9 bases are a match to TRBD2. The CDR3 sequence is 15 residues long. V shed 4 bases and J 5 bases; nucleotides not matched to a gene: 11. The V gene's germline CDR1 is SQVTM and CDR2 ANQGSEA.

The rearrangement links TRBV5-1 to TRBJ2-3, with TRBD2 matching over 14 bases. V gave up 1 base and J gave up 3 bases; unmatched junction bases: 4. The CDR3 is 17 amino acids. The germline gives CDR1 SGHRS, CDR2 YFSETQ. CDR3 amino acids: CASSLRLAGGNTDTQYF. The CDR3 nucleotides are TGCGCCAGCAGCTTGAGACTAGCGGGAGGGAATACAGATACGCAGTATTTT.

Points on this clonotype: A read error is possible here, since a much larger clone lies one base away. The chain recombines TRBV6-1 with TRBJ2-7, with TRBD2 identical over 11 bases. Gene TRBJ2-1 matches the end of the DNA better, so the J call may be wrong. The CDR3 totals 15 residues. Germline V gene lookup returns CDR1 MNHNS and CDR2 SASEGT. CDR3 loop: CASRGLAVSSYEQFF. The CDR3 DNA sequence: TGTGCCAGCAGGGGACTAGCGGTTAGCTCCTACGAGCAGTTCTTC.

Concerning this clonotype: This may come from a read error, since a much larger clone is one base off. The V call is TRBV6-1, the J call TRBJ2-7; TRBD2 agrees at 12 bases. Looked up from germline, CDR1 is MNHNS and CDR2 is SASEGT. The CDR3 extends over 15 amino acids. Written as DNA, the CDR3 is TGTGTCAGCTCACGACTAGCGGGAGTTACCTACGAGCAGTACTTC. Translating it yields CVSSRLAGVTYEQYF.

The rearrangement links TRBV7-2 to TRBJ2-3; 15 bases are a match to TRBD2. The CDR3 is 18 amino acids. CDR1 SGHTA and CDR2 FQGNSA come from the germline V gene. Trimming removed 5 bases from V and 1 base from J; junction bases left unmatched: 7. The CDR3 nucleotides read TGTGCCAGCAGCGGGGAGGGACTAGCGGGAGGCCGCACAGATACGCAGTATTTT. Translated, it gives CASSGEGLAGGRTDTQYF. The complete variable domain, with remaining parts taken from reference TRBV7-2 and TRBJ2-3, reads GAGVSQSPSNKVTEKGKDVELRCDPISGHTALYWYRQSLGQGLEFLIYFQGNSAPDKSGLPSDRFSAERTGGSVSTLTIQRTQQEDSAVYLCASSGEGLAGGRTDTQYFGPGTRLTVL.

This clonotype appeared once. The chain is built from TRBV30 and TRBJ2-1; D might be TRBD1 (6 bases). The CDR3 runs to 13 residues. With 2 bases removed from V and 3 bases from J, the gap between germline ends came to 8 bases. CDR1 is GTSNPN, CDR2 SVGIG, per germline (reference sequence). CDR3 nucleotide sequence: TGTGCCTGGAGTCTGGACAGCTACAATGAGCAGTTCTTC. Translating it yields CAWSLDSYNEQFF. Full variable domain (remainder filled in from reference TRBV30 and TRBJ2-1): SQTIHQWPATLVQPVGSPLSLECTVEGTSNPNLYWYRQAAGRGLQLLFYSVGIGQISSEVPQNLSASRPQDRQFILSSKKLLLSDSGFYLCAWSLDSYNEQFFGPGTRLTVL.

In this sample, this clonotype turned up once. V is TRBV29-1 and J is TRBJ2-1; 10 bases are a match to TRBD2. Germline CDR1 is SQVTM and CDR2 is ANQGSEA. The CDR3 spans 15 residues. Trimming removed 4 bases from V and 3 bases from J; junction bases left unmatched: 6. The CDR3 loop reads CSVGRLAGHYNEQFF. The CDR3 coding sequence is TGCAGCGTTGGGCGACTAGCGGGCCACTACAATGAGCAGTTCTTC.